A selection of T cell receptor beta chains follows, all from one sample in a study of human T cells and chemical hapten exposure. TCRdb analysed the RACE reads with MiXCR anew, one entry per CDR3 protein. The sample consists of about 380,000 distinct CDR3 sequences, 6% to 7% of them appearing once. Material: whole blood, obtained in connection with sensitization to the hapten diphenylcyclopropenone (DPC). The source of these receptors is a woman between 18 and 29 years old with alopecia areata. Some clones in this sample may be carry-over from other donors' samples. Both conserved end residues are part of each CDR3. The D gene is left open where the match is weak.

cdr3_length v_call d_call cdr3_aa
14 TRBV9 TRBD2 CASSGATSGSEQFF
16 TRBV12-5 NA CASGNRQTSSYNEQFF
14 TRBV7-2 NA CASSFRTETYEQYF
14 TRBV7-2 TRBD2 CASSFRGGTDTQYF
15 TRBV11-2 NA CASSLLGQRGNTIYF
15 TRBV9 TRBD1 CASSGRQGNAGELFF
14 TRBV29-1 TRBD1 CSARDRGTNTEAFF
18 TRBV4-3 TRBD1 CASSQAVIPQDRVYEQYF
15 TRBV6-1 NA CASSEQGVANQPQHF
15 TRBV28 TRBD2 CASSLPWEGTDTQYF
18 TRBV12-3/TRBV12-4 TRBD1 CASSFLSGDSHRPYGYTF
12 TRBV7-2 NA CASSSDEETQYF
14 TRBV18 NA CASSRTALPDTQYF
15 TRBV18 TRBD1 CASSPLEGADQPQHF
16 TRBV4-2 TRBD1 CASSRLETGDTDTQYF
14 TRBV6-2/TRBV6-3 NA CASRAGQNTGELFF
17 TRBV4-1 NA CASSLPIRPQNTGELFF
13 TRBV14 NA CASSHRKNTEAFF
13 TRBV6-5 TRBD1 CASSYPGTGEAFF
15 TRBV18 NA CASSAFPRSQGEQYF
13 TRBV20-1 NA CSAPISGSYEQYF
14 TRBV12-5 NA CASGLWDGNTEAFF
13 TRBV10-3 NA CAIGAAVYNEQFF
16 TRBV4-3 NA CASGEQAYSGANVLTF
19 TRBV7-9 TRBD2 CASSLQRLAVIDSYNEQFF
15 TRBV7-6 NA CASSLAPDSSYEQYF
15 TRBV7-3 TRBD2 CASSTRGLAGNEQFF
20 TRBV9 TRBD1 CASSVVGFIDREGPNQPQHF
12 TRBV24-1 NA CATGQSSTEAFF
16 TRBV2 NA CASSERLLLVGETQYF
15 TRBV4-3 TRBD1 CASSPRTGGAETQYF
14 TRBV5-4 TRBD2 CASSFGASGGPRFF
15 TRBV2 TRBD1 CASSMDRGSYNEQFF
15 TRBV12-3/TRBV12-4 NA CASSFGDSRNEKLFF
15 TRBV4-3 NA CAGSQVQVNTGELFF
14 TRBV7-2 NA CASSLVGSDQPQHF
15 TRBV11-1 NA CASSLVGGPYNEQFF
15 TRBV18 TRBD1 CASSQGTGASYEQYF
14 TRBV29-1 TRBD1 CSVSQGMINEKLFF
14 TRBV4-2 TRBD2 CASSQGGGADEQFF
19 TRBV10-3 TRBD1 CAPILSDREGYKGGYGYTF
13 TRBV7-2 NA CASSRDRRDIQYF
14 TRBV20-1 NA CSATRGSRNNEQFF
14 TRBV20-1 TRBD2 CSAPAAGGPETQYF
18 TRBV3-1 TRBD2 CASSQGLSGGALLHEQFF
15 TRBV7-2 NA CASSLGGHGNQPQHF
13 TRBV10-3 TRBD1 CAIRDRSVNGYTF
12 TRBV2 NA CASRATGTTQYF
18 TRBV7-2 NA CASSLGGGAPGGNQPQHF
13 TRBV7-9 TRBD1 CASNTGGNQPQHF
16 TRBV7-2 NA CASRYTGTRNTDTQYF
15 TRBV10-3 TRBD1 CAISAYRGPNTEAFF
12 TRBV7-9 NA CASSLAALREFF
18 TRBV28 NA CASSLSRRAGRGNQPQHF
15 TRBV9 NA CASSQSGDANQPQHF